The clone carrying this T cell receptor beta chain showed up many times. The antigen is undetermined. Exclusion criteria comprised uncontrolled infection, other autoimmune disease, pregnancy or lactation. Clinical symptoms, serum thyroxine, TRAb, thyroid ultrasound and orbital computed tomography informed diagnoses. Researchers amplified the TCR beta CDR3 regions from RNA transcripts. First-round RT-PCR of the TCR CDR3 relied on the HTBI primer set. Via MiXCR, TCRdb re-called the multiplex PCR reads, giving one row per CDR3 protein. In the table there are hundreds of thousands of distinct CDR3 sequences, approximately 14% of which are singletons. The entry originates in a study of T cells in Graves' hyperthyroidism and ophthalmopathy. CDR3 length: 18 residues. CDR1 is MNHNS, CDR2 SASEGT, per germline. After removal of 5 bases from V and 0 bases from J, the junction contained 13 bases not matched to a gene.

Study conclusions and caveats: Separating ophthalmopathy from stable hyperthyroidism was achieved by a 13 V-J model. Within blood appeared most thyroid clonotypes that had expanded above 0.001.

The gene calls are TRBV6-1 and TRBJ2-1, with 7 positions matching TRBD2. Specimen: blood. The clonotype was recovered from a woman between 45 and 65 years old with Graves' ophthalmopathy. The CDR3 loop reads CASSSHVGEGSSYNEQFF. CDR3 DNA: TGTGCCAGCAGTAGCCACGTGGGGGAGGGGAGCTCCTACAATGAGCAGTTCTTC.